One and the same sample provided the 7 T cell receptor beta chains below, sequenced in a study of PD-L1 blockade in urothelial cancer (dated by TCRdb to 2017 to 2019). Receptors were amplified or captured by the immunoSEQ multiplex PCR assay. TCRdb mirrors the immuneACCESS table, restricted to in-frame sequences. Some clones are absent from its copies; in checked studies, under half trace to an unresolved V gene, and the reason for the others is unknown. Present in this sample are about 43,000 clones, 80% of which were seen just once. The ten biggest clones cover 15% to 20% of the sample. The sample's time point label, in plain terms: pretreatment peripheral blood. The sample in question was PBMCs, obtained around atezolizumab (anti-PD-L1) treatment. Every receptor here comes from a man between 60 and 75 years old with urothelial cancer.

As DNA, the CDR3 is TGTGCCAGCAGTGAGCGGGGGCGAGGGAACATTCAGTACTTC. It translates to CASSERGRGNIQYF. V and J are TRBV2 and TRBJ2-4; tentatively, D is TRBD2 (7 bases). The CDR3 loop spans 14 amino acids. V gave up 3 bases and J gave up 7 bases, with 13 bases separating them. Germline V gene lookup returns CDR1 SNHLY and CDR2 FYNNEI.

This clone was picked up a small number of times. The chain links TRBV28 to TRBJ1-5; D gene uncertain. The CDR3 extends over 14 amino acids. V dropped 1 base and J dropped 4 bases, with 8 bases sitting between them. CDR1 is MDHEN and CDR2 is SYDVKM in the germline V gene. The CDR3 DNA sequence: TGTGCCAGCAGTTTATCCGGCAGGAATCAGCCCCAGCATTTT. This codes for CASSLSGRNQPQHF.

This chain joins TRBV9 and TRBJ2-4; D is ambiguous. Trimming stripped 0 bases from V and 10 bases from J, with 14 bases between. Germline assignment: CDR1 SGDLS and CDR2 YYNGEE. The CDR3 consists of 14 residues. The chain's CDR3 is CASSVDSPPYIQYF. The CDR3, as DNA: TGTGCCAGCAGCGTAGACAGTCCGCCCTATATTCAGTACTTC.

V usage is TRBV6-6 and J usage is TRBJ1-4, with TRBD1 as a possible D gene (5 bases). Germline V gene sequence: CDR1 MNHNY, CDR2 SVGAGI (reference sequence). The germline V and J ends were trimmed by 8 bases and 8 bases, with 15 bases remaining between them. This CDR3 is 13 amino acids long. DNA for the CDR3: TGTGCCAGCCTACGGGGGGAGGAAGAAAAACTGTTTTTT. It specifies CASLRGEEEKLFF.

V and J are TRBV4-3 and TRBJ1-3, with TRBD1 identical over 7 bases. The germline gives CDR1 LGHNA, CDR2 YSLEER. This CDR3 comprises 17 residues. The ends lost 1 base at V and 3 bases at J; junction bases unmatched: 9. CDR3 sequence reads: CASSQVLGGAGGNTIYF. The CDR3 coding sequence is TGCGCCAGCAGCCAAGTATTAGGGGGCGCGGGTGGAAACACCATATATTTT.

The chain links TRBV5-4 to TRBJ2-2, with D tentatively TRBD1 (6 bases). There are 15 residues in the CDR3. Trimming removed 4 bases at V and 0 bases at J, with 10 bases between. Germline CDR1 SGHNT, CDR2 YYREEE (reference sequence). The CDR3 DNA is TGTGCCAGCAGCGCAGGGGTTACGAACACCGGGGAGCTGTTTTTT. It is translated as CASSAGVTNTGELFF.

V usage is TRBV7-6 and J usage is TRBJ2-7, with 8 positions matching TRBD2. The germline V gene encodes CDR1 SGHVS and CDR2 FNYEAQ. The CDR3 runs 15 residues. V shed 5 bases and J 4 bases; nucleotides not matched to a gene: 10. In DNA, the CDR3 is TGTGCCAGCAGCCCGAACCCGGGACTAGGGTACGAGCAGTACTTC. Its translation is CASSPNPGLGYEQYF.